The 10 T cell receptor beta chains listed next were all sequenced from one sample in a study of OX40 agonist ivuxolimab in advanced cancers. TCRdb keeps only in-frame clones here, not all; method: immunoSEQ multiplex PCR. Here the sample spans approximately 40,000 clones, under 90% being singletons. Material: CD4+ or CD8+ T cells sorted from blood, obtained in a trial of the OX40 agonist ivuxolimab. The receptor source for this set is an adult with an advanced solid tumor such as melanoma, head and neck, liver or kidney cancer.

The chain recombines TRBV28 with TRBJ1-1, with 8 nucleotides matching TRBD1. The V gene end was trimmed by 11 bases and the J gene end by 11 bases; junction bases not matched to a gene: 4. The germline V gene has CDR1 MDHEN and CDR2 SYDVKM. The CDR3 is 9 residues long. CDR3 bases: TGTGCCGCGGACAGGGTTGCTTTCTTT. As protein: CAADRVAFF.

This chain links TRBV6-5 with TRBJ2-5, with 7 nucleotides matching TRBD2. The J segment lost 9 bases and the V segment lost 6 bases, leaving 16 bases of the junction unmatched. This CDR3 is 15 amino acids long. Germline V lookup: CDR1 MNHEY, CDR2 SVGAGI. CDR3 residues: CASSRSLSGTRAQYF. CDR3 DNA sequence: TGTGCCAGCAGCAGATCCTTGAGCGGGACGCGGGCCCAGTACTTC.

The chain carries TRBV27 and TRBJ1-2, with D hard to call. V gave up 4 bases and J gave up 7 bases, with 7 bases separating them. The V gene's germline CDR1 is MNHEY and CDR2 SMNVEV (reference sequence). This CDR3 contains 11 residues. This chain's CDR3 is CASSSGSGYTF. The CDR3 DNA is TGTGCCAGCAGTTCCGGAAGTGGCTACACCTTC.

The rearrangement joins TRBV27 to TRBJ1-5; D is perhaps TRBD1 (6 bases). This CDR3 contains 14 residues. In germline, CDR1 is MNHEY, CDR2 SMNVEV (reference sequence). The germline V and J ends were trimmed by 5 bases and 7 bases, with 15 bases remaining between them. The CDR3 sequence is CASSQGIEEQPQHF. In DNA, the CDR3 is TGTGCCAGCAGTCAGGGGATCGAGGAACAGCCCCAGCATTTT.

This sequence joins TRBV6-1 and TRBJ1-1; D is unclear. Germline V CDR1 and CDR2: MNHNS, SASEGT. The CDR3 runs 11 residues. The CDR3 DNA follows: TGTGCTACCATGAGAGTCACTGAAGCTTTCTTT. The encoded protein is CATMRVTEAFF.

The rearrangement uses TRBV27 and TRBJ2-3; D perhaps matches TRBD2 (6 bases). Between the trimmed V and J ends, which lost 5 bases and 4 bases, there was a span of 13 bases. Germline CDR1 MNHEY, CDR2 SMNVEV (reference sequence). The CDR3 covers 14 residues. The CDR3 protein is CASSRAGRSDTQYF. DNA of the CDR3: TGTGCCAGCAGTCGAGCAGGGAGGTCAGATACGCAGTATTTT.

The CDR3 region is CASSFGGHRTYEQYF. In nucleotides, the CDR3 is TGTGCCAGCAGTTTTGGGGGACACCGGACCTACGAGCAGTACTTC. This sequence joins TRBV28 and TRBJ2-7; perhaps TRBD1 as D (6 bases). The length of the CDR3 is 15 residues. CDR1 and CDR2 from the germline V gene are MDHEN and SYDVKM. Deletions cut 3 bases from V and 2 bases from J, with 14 bases between.

The chain carries TRBV5-1 and TRBJ1-1; a weak D match, TRBD1 (5 bases). Trimming stripped 2 bases from V and 4 bases from J, with 9 bases between. CDR1 and CDR2 (germline): SGHRS, YFSETQ. The CDR3 is made up of 13 amino acids. CDR3 protein: CASSFQGGTEAFF. The CDR3 DNA follows: TGCGCCAGCAGCTTCCAGGGTGGCACTGAAGCTTTCTTT.

This clone has only a few counts. The chain has TRBV7-9 and TRBJ1-1; 12 positions match TRBD1. Germline V gene lookup returns CDR1 SEHNR and CDR2 FQNEAQ (reference sequence). There are 15 residues in the CDR3. J lost 3 bases, V lost 5 bases, and 4 bases had no gene match. In DNA form, the CDR3 reads TGTGCCAGCAGCCACGGGACAGGGGGCCACACTGAAGCTTTCTTT. Amino acids: CASSHGTGGHTEAFF.

This clone was counted a single time. The rearrangement links TRBV5-1 to TRBJ2-2; the D gene could be TRBD1 or TRBD2 (5 bases each). The CDR3 totals 17 residues. Trimming stripped 4 bases from V and 3 bases from J, with 19 bases between. CDR1 SGHRS and CDR2 YFSETQ come from the germline V gene. CDR3 region: CASSPTLGVADTGELFF. The CDR3 bases are TGCGCCAGCAGCCCGACGTTGGGGGTTGCGGACACCGGGGAGCTGTTTTTT. Variable domain in full (rest from reference TRBV5-1 and TRBJ2-2): KAGVTQTPRYLIKTRGQQVTLSCSPISGHRSVSWYQQTPGQGLQFLFEYFSETQRNKGNFPGRFSGRQFSNSRSEMNVSTLELGDSALYLCASSPTLGVADTGELFFGEGSRLTVL.